The T cell receptor beta chain described here comes from a study of T cells after yellow fever vaccination. Study-level points and caveats: Peak timing came faster in the weaker secondary response, day 5 versus 15. The booster saw the reappearance of most primary-vaccination clones (roughly 96% CD4, around 90% CD8).

Per the germline V gene, CDR1 is SGHRS and CDR2 is YFSETQ. The CDR3 runs 14 residues. This clonotype turned up a few times. Its antigen remains unidentified. At one of its ends the junction is not consistent with the germline gene, which may arise from a read error. TCRdb recomputed calls from the 5' RACE reads with MiXCR, one row per CDR3 protein. The data contain 280,000 or so distinct CDR3 sequences, around 9.3% of them singletons. The clonotype comes from a man aged 18-30 years who received the YFV17D yellow fever vaccine. V gene TRBV5-1 combines with J gene TRBJ2-3; the D call may be TRBD1 or TRBD2 (5 bases each). This sample comprised CD4+ T cells sorted from PBMCs, obtained 5 days after the yellow fever booster vaccination. The CDR3 region is CASRLGDHTDTQYF. The CDR3 region has the DNA TGCGCCAGCAGATTGGGGGACCACACAGATACGCAGTATTTT.